One and the same sample provided the 29 T cell receptor beta chains below, sequenced in a study of T cells in localized non-small cell lung cancer. Generated by immunoSEQ multiplex PCR, the TCRdb table keeps only in-frame clones and is missing some. The table records over 1,500 clones, about a quarter of them present only once. The material was lung tumor tissue, obtained before any cancer treatment. These receptors all stem from a male donor aged 60 or over with stage II squamous cell lung carcinoma.

The chain joins TRBV11-3 to TRBJ2-5; 9 bases map to TRBD1. In germline, CDR1 is SGHNT, CDR2 YENEEA. V was clipped by 3 bases and J by 0 bases; unmatched bases: 2. There are 15 residues in the CDR3. CDR3 in DNA: TGTGCCAGCAGCTTGACAGGGGGATACCAAGAGACCCAGTACTTC. It codes for CASSLTGGYQETQYF.

The rearrangement links TRBV19 to TRBJ1-6; D perhaps matches TRBD1 (5 bases). The CDR3 loop spans 15 amino acids. V was shortened by 9 bases and J by 0 bases, with 12 bases between the two germline ends. Germline V gene sequence: CDR1 LNHDA, CDR2 SQIVND (reference sequence). The CDR3 reads CASGPTASYNSPLHF. CDR3 DNA sequence: TGTGCCAGCGGGCCGACAGCCTCCTATAATTCACCCCTCCACTTT.

This chain connects TRBV18 to TRBJ1-1; 7 bases are a match to TRBD1. This CDR3 is built from 14 residues. V lost 3 bases to trimming and J lost 4 bases; unmatched junction nucleotides: 5. CDR1 is KGHSH, CDR2 LQKENI, per germline. The CDR3 spells CASSPLTGTTEAFF. For the CDR3, the DNA is TGTGCCAGCTCACCTTTGACAGGGACCACTGAAGCTTTCTTT.

The chain links TRBV7-5 to TRBJ2-2; the table's TRBD2 call for D was not verified on the DNA. TRBV7-5 is a pseudogene. CDR3 size: 16 residues. The DNA for the CDR3 is TGTGCCAGCAGCTTCCCGACTAGCGGGGCCACCGGGGAGCTGTTTTTT. Protein: CASSFPTSGATGELFF.

The rearrangement uses TRBV28 and TRBJ2-7, with D possibly called TRBD1 or TRBD2 (6 bases each). Germline CDR1 MDHEN, CDR2 SYDVKM. CDR3 length: 12 residues. V dropped 4 bases and J dropped 5 bases, with 9 bases sitting between them. CDR3 nucleotides: TGTGCCAGCAGTTCTAGGGGGGACGAGCAGTACTTC. Residues: CASSSRGDEQYF.

By sample share, this clone is large (0.1 to 1%). This chain links TRBV28 with TRBJ1-2; 9 bases fit TRBD1. The CDR3 is made up of 13 amino acids. Germline V gene sequence: CDR1 MDHEN, CDR2 SYDVKM. The J segment lost 7 bases and the V segment lost 5 bases, leaving 5 bases of the junction unmatched. CDR3 bases: TGTGCCAGCAGTGGGACAGGGCCTGGTGGCTACACCTTC. This sequence encodes CASSGTGPGGYTF.

V is TRBV9 and J is TRBJ1-1; a possible D gene is TRBD1 (5 bases). Per the germline V gene, CDR1 is SGDLS and CDR2 is YYNGEE. The CDR3 covers 12 residues. The V and J ends lost 5 bases and 11 bases respectively, with 16 bases between them. Here the CDR3 DNA reads TGTGCCAGCAGTGGGGGATCGGAGGTCGCTTTCTTT. Protein sequence: CASSGGSEVAFF.

The sample holds a few counts of this clone. The chain is built from TRBV29-1 and TRBJ2-1, with D possibly being TRBD1 (6 bases). Germline CDR1 and CDR2: SQVTM and ANQGSEA. The CDR3 is 16 residues long. Trimming shortened V by 8 bases and J by 6 bases, and 26 bases separated the two germline ends. Written as DNA, the CDR3 is TGCAGCTCAATTGGTACAGGGATTCTCCCCATCAATGAGCAGTTCTTC. Translating gives CSSIGTGILPINEQFF.

The rearrangement joins TRBV19 to TRBJ2-3, with TRBD2 identical over 10 bases. The CDR3 runs to 14 residues. CDR1 LNHDA and CDR2 SQIVND come from the germline V gene (reference sequence). Trimming at V came to 9 bases and at J to 0 bases, leaving 3 bases not matched to a gene. DNA of the CDR3: TGTGCCAGCACACTAGCGGGGAGCACAGATACGCAGTATTTT. This encodes CASTLAGSTDTQYF.

This clone was counted between two and nine times. The chain is built from TRBV14 and TRBJ1-4; no definite D call. The V and J ends lost 0 bases and 7 bases respectively, with 6 bases between them. Germline loops: CDR1 SGHDN, CDR2 FVKESK. There are 13 residues in the CDR3. The CDR3 DNA is TGTGCCAGCAGCCAAGAAGCGGGTGAAAAACTGTTTTTT. It encodes CASSQEAGEKLFF.

This clone has more than one count but fewer than ten. The rearrangement joins TRBV28 to TRBJ2-2; possibly TRBD1 for D (6 bases). Germline CDR1 reads MDHEN; CDR2 reads SYDVKM. The CDR3 is 15 amino acids. Deletions cut 2 bases from V and 3 bases from J, with 10 bases between. CDR3 region: CASSLGGAYTGELFF. The CDR3, as DNA: TGTGCCAGCAGTTTAGGGGGCGCCTACACCGGGGAGCTGTTTTTT.

This clone is labeled as medium-sized. The CDR3, as DNA: TGCGCCAGCAGCCAACCTCCGGGACAGGGGGCGGGGGAGACCCAGTACTTC. Its translation is CASSQPPGQGAGETQYF. The chain has TRBV4-1 and TRBJ2-5, with 12 bases that match TRBD1. The CDR3 is 17 amino acids. Losses at the gene ends were 2 bases for V and 5 bases for J; bases not matched to a gene: 9. Germline values: CDR1 MGHRA, CDR2 YSYEKL.

The sample holds one count of this clone. V and J are TRBV25-1 and TRBJ1-6; no clear D gene. Per germline, CDR1 MGHDK and CDR2 SYGVNS. V dropped 1 base and J dropped 3 bases, with 7 bases sitting between them. This CDR3 is built from 15 residues. This CDR3 is CASSESGLYNSPLHF. The CDR3 DNA sequence: TGTGCCAGCAGTGAATCCGGCCTCTATAATTCACCCCTCCACTTT.

The CDR3 loop reads CASSRLGRVFGEKLFF. CDR3 bases: TGTGCCAGCAGCCGTCTGGGAAGGGTATTTGGTGAAAAACTGTTTTTT. This chain joins TRBV7-1 and TRBJ1-4; D unclear. TRBV7-1 is treated as an ORF (open reading frame) with a function not yet certain. The V and J ends lost 5 bases and 7 bases respectively, with 20 bases between them. This CDR3 region has 16 residues.

The chain uses TRBV6-7 and TRBJ1-4; D might be TRBD1 (5 bases). TRBV6-7 is known as an ORF, though its function is uncertain. The CDR3 is made up of 15 amino acids. The germline V and J ends were trimmed by 5 bases and 4 bases, with 14 bases remaining between them. CDR3 sequence (DNA): TGTGCCAGCAGTCCAAGGGACGGCGTTAATGAAAAACTGTTTTTT. Translated: CASSPRDGVNEKLFF.

This chain uses TRBV19 with TRBJ1-5; tentative D call: TRBD1 (6 bases). V lost 3 bases to trimming and J lost 3 bases, with 12 bases between them. CDR3 length equals 15 residues. From germline, CDR1 is LNHDA and CDR2 SQIVND (reference sequence). DNA of the CDR3: TGTGCCAGTAGTATGGGACACAAACTCAATCAGCCCCAGCATTTT. Residues: CASSMGHKLNQPQHF.

This clone is labeled as medium-sized. The rearrangement joins TRBV6-8 to TRBJ2-5; TRBD1 matches 7 bases. This CDR3 is built from 14 residues. With 6 bases clipped from V and 1 base from J, the junction kept 5 bases outside the gene matches. The germline V gene encodes CDR1 MNHGY and CDR2 SAAAGT. The CDR3 bases are TGTGCCAGCAGGACAGGGAGCGTCCAAGAGACCCAGTACTTC. Translated, it gives CASRTGSVQETQYF.

This clone was seen only a few times. The chain couples TRBV9 to TRBJ1-1; D is ambiguous. Germline V CDR1 and CDR2: SGDLS, YYNGEE. This CDR3 contains 15 residues. V was cut by 6 bases and J by 0 bases, with 15 bases left in between. CDR3 nucleotides: TGTGCCAGCACCTCGACTGGCATTTTGAACACTGAAGCTTTCTTT. Amino acids: CASTSTGILNTEAFF.

Within the sample, this clone is medium-sized (0.01 to 0.1%). V gene TRBV11-3 combines with J gene TRBJ1-5; D perhaps matches TRBD1 (6 bases). Germline-derived CDR1 and CDR2 are SGHNT and YENEEA. Trimming stripped 3 bases from V and 6 bases from J, with 18 bases between. This CDR3 is 16 amino acids long. CDR3 in amino acids: CASSFTSRGGSQPQHF. In DNA form, the CDR3 reads TGTGCCAGCAGCTTCACGTCCAGGGGAGGCAGTCAGCCCCAGCATTTT.

The V call is TRBV29-1, the J call TRBJ2-3; D may be TRBD1 or TRBD2 (8 bases each). This CDR3 has 16 residues. V shed 4 bases and J shed 5 bases, with 22 bases lying between them. The germline gives CDR1 SQVTM, CDR2 ANQGSEA. CDR3 coding DNA: TGCAGCGTTGGAGGGCCAGGGGGCGCGGGGGGAGATACGCAGTATTTT. It yields the protein CSVGGPGGAGGDTQYF.

The V gene is TRBV15, the J gene TRBJ1-6, with D hard to call. The ends were cut back, 5 bases at V and 3 bases at J, with 14 bases in the middle. This CDR3 is 16 amino acids long. From germline, CDR1 is LNHNV and CDR2 YYDKDF (reference sequence). The CDR3 reads CATSSRTLRYNSPLHF. The CDR3 DNA follows: TGTGCCACCAGCTCCCGGACGCTTCGCTATAATTCACCCCTCCACTTT.

Here the CDR3 DNA reads TGTGCCAGCAGCGGCAGGGGATGGAACACTGAAGCTTTCTTT. Amino acids: CASSGRGWNTEAFF. This sequence joins TRBV9 and TRBJ1-1; a weak D match, TRBD1 (6 bases). CDR3 size: 14 residues. V shed 3 bases and J shed 1 base, with 10 bases lying between them. The V gene's germline CDR1 is SGDLS and CDR2 YYNGEE.

Sample share makes this clone medium-sized. This rearrangement joins TRBV9 to TRBJ2-1; D uncertain. Germline CDR1 is SGDLS and CDR2 is YYNGEE. V was cut by 4 bases and J by 0 bases, with 11 bases left in between. The CDR3 has 15 residues. DNA for the CDR3: TGTGCCAGCAGCTTGACCCAGAGCTCCTACAATGAGCAGTTCTTC. Translating gives CASSLTQSSYNEQFF. Combining the CDR3 with reference TRBV9 and TRBJ2-1 gives the whole variable domain DSGVTQTPKHLITATGQRVTLRCSPRSGDLSVYWYQQSLDQGLQFLIQYYNGEERAKGNILERFSAQQFPDLHSELNLSSLELGDSALYFCASSLTQSSYNEQFFGPGTRLTVL.

This clone is large by share. CDR3 amino acids: CASSRVGQFNEQFF. CDR3 DNA sequence: TGCGCCAGCAGCCGGGTCGGACAGTTCAATGAGCAGTTCTTC. The chain employs TRBV4-1 and TRBJ2-1; TRBD1 might be the D (6 bases). Germline V lookup: CDR1 MGHRA, CDR2 YSYEKL. The CDR3 is made up of 14 amino acids. V was clipped by 4 bases and J by 6 bases, with 13 bases between them.

Judged by abundance, this clone is large. The chain uses TRBV6-8 and TRBJ2-7; D gene uncertain. The CDR3 runs to 15 residues. Germline CDR1 is MNHGY and CDR2 is SAAAGT. Trimming took off 5 bases at V and 3 bases at J, with 17 bases between the two ends. The CDR3 sequence: CASSAETSTFYEQYF. In DNA, the CDR3 is TGTGCCAGCAGTGCAGAAACGTCTACCTTCTACGAGCAGTACTTC.

Relative to its sample, this clone is large. In DNA, the CDR3 is TGTGCCAGCAGTGCGGGGGGGCAAGGAACTGAAGCTTTCTTT. Its protein is CASSAGGQGTEAFF. The V gene is TRBV6-8, the J gene TRBJ1-1, with D tentatively TRBD1 (6 bases). Deletions cut 5 bases from V and 5 bases from J, with 15 bases between. Germline CDR1 MNHGY, CDR2 SAAAGT. This CDR3 is built from 14 residues.

This clone was seen a handful of times. J is TRBJ1-5 and V is TRBV28; TRBD1 matches 10 bases. This CDR3 is 14 amino acids long. Per germline, CDR1 MDHEN and CDR2 SYDVKM. The J segment lost 6 bases and the V segment lost 4 bases, leaving 3 bases of the junction unmatched. The CDR3 DNA reads TGTGCCAGCAGTTGGACAGGGGGGATTCAGCCCCAGCATTTT. Amino acids: CASSWTGGIQPQHF.

The table lists this clone with a few counts. The chain is built from TRBV6-8 and TRBJ1-5; no clear D. Per the germline V gene, CDR1 is MNHGY and CDR2 is SAAAGT. Trimming pared 5 bases from V and 5 bases from J, leaving 7 bases between. The CDR3 extends over 12 amino acids. DNA for the CDR3: TGTGCCAGCAGTGCCCCTCATCAGCCCCAGCATTTT. It specifies CASSAPHQPQHF.

The chain employs TRBV6-8 and TRBJ1-2, with TRBD1 matching 7 bases. Germline CDR1 reads MNHGY; CDR2 reads SAAAGT. This CDR3 is 15 amino acids long. After removal of 7 bases from V and 1 base from J, the junction contained 9 bases not matched to a gene. The CDR3 bases are TGTGCCAGCAATCCCTCCGGGACAGATAACTATGGCTACACCTTC. It yields the protein CASNPSGTDNYGYTF.